Listed below are T cell receptor beta chains from one sample, sequenced in a study of OX40 agonist ivuxolimab in advanced cancers. Clones were read by immunoSEQ multiplex PCR, and TCRdb kept only the in-frame ones, dropping some. This sample has about 62,000 clones; around four fifths occur once, and the top ten carry approximately 4%. This specimen consisted of CD4+ or CD8+ T cells sorted from blood, obtained in a trial of the OX40 agonist ivuxolimab. The receptors originated from an adult with an advanced solid tumor such as melanoma, head and neck, liver or kidney cancer. Each CDR3 is given with its conserved first and last residue. Fields, in order: J gene, D gene, V gene, CDR3 protein, CDR3 DNA. The D gene is left open where the match is weak.

TRBJ2-7	-	TRBV19	CASSEIVGTLDEQYF	TGTGCCAGTAGCGAGATAGTGGGAACCCTAGACGAGCAGTACTTC
TRBJ2-7	TRBD1	TRBV19	CASSIFRGSNEQYF	TGTGCCAGTAGTATCTTCAGGGGGTCGAACGAGCAGTACTTC
TRBJ1-5	-	TRBV7-9	CASSLVNPVLSNQPQHF	TGTGCCAGCAGCTTAGTTAATCCAGTATTGAGCAATCAGCCCCAGCATTTT
TRBJ2-5	-	TRBV7-2	CASSLGQRETQYF	TGTGCCAGCAGCTTGGGTCAGAGGGAGACCCAGTACTTC
TRBJ1-3	TRBD1	TRBV7-6	CASSLTGSGNTIYF	TGTGCCAGCAGCTTGACAGGGTCTGGAAACACCATATATTTT
TRBJ2-3	-	TRBV27	CASSSGYVTDTQYF	TGTGCCAGTTCATCCGGGTACGTCACAGATACGCAGTATTTT
TRBJ1-5	-	TRBV4-1	CASSPTGLNQPQHF	TGCGCCAGCAGCCCGACAGGCCTCAATCAGCCCCAGCATTTT
TRBJ2-2	-	TRBV5-6	CASSLDGNANTGELFF	TGTGCCAGCAGCTTGGACGGCAACGCGAACACCGGGGAGCTGTTTTTT
TRBJ2-2	TRBD2	TRBV19	CASTLTSGNTGELFF	TGTGCCAGTACCCTTACTAGCGGCAACACCGGGGAGCTGTTTTTT
TRBJ2-3	-	TRBV6-1	CASSTGLDYDTQYF	TGTGCCAGCAGTACAGGGTTGGACTACGATACGCAGTATTTT
TRBJ2-2	-	TRBV6-5	CATRGENTGELFF	TGTGCCACTCGTGGTGAGAACACCGGGGAGCTGTTTTTT
TRBJ2-3	TRBD1	TRBV5-1	CASSYQTGGDTQYF	TGCGCCAGCAGCTATCAGACAGGGGGCGATACGCAGTATTTT
TRBJ2-4	-	TRBV5-1	CASSLSFMGERYF	TGCGCCAGCAGCTTGTCTTTCATGGGGGAACGGTACTTC
TRBJ1-3	-	TRBV28	CASRPGPSSGNTIYF	TGTGCCAGCAGACCCGGACCAAGCTCTGGAAACACCATATATTTT
TRBJ2-7	-	TRBV5-8	CASAVRASYEQYF	TGTGCCAGCGCGGTCAGAGCTTCTTACGAGCAGTACTTC
TRBJ2-7	-	TRBV28	CASSPQRPPYEQYF	TGTGCCAGCAGCCCTCAAAGACCTCCGTACGAGCAGTACTTC
TRBJ2-3	-	TRBV30	CAWSVPGRYTDTQYF	TGTGCCTGGAGTGTACCTGGCCGATACACAGATACGCAGTATTTT
TRBJ2-2	-	TRBV2	CASSQAGAGELFF	TGTGCCAGCAGTCAAGCCGGTGCCGGGGAGCTGTTTTTT
TRBJ2-7	-	TRBV6-6	CASSSRNEQYF	TGTGCCAGCAGTTCCCGGAACGAGCAGTACTTC
TRBJ2-7	TRBD1	TRBV28	CASSSRGTALSEQYF	TGTGCCAGCAGTTCCCGAGGGACAGCACTGAGCGAGCAGTACTTC
TRBJ1-3	TRBD1	TRBV27	CANQPGQEFILTGNTIYF	TGTGCCAACCAACCGGGACAGGAATTCATACTTACTGGAAACACCATATATTTT
TRBJ1-1	-	TRBV29-1	CSVSSELSQGLNTEAFF	TGCAGCGTAAGTTCCGAGTTGAGTCAGGGGCTGAACACTGAAGCTTTCTTT